These 26 T cell receptor beta chains share one sample of origin, sequenced in a study of shared clonotypes between healthy human individuals. Sequencing used immunoSEQ multiplex PCR; TCRdb keeps in-frame clones, though not all of them. The profile shows some 2,000,000 clones, approximately 96% of them singletons. Sequencing input: naive CD4+ T cells sorted from blood. As to subset: CD45RA+ positively selected. The receptors here all came from a young man in good health.

The chain is built from TRBV5-1 and TRBJ1-3; no definite D call. Trimming took off 4 bases at V and 3 bases at J, with 8 bases between the two ends. The germline V gene encodes CDR1 SGHRS and CDR2 YFSETQ. The CDR3 is made up of 13 amino acids. The CDR3, as DNA: TGCGCCAGCAGCGAGACACTTGGAAACACCATATATTTT. Translated: CASSETLGNTIYF.

J is TRBJ2-7 and V is TRBV9, with D possibly matching TRBD1 (6 bases). Germline V CDR1 and CDR2: SGDLS, YYNGEE. The CDR3 totals 14 residues. V shed 3 bases and J shed 2 bases, with 12 bases lying between them. The CDR3, as DNA: TGTGCCAGCAGCGACGGGACACGGCCCTACGAGCAGTACTTC. The encoded protein is CASSDGTRPYEQYF.

The V call is TRBV9, the J call TRBJ2-5; 10 bases fit TRBD1. Germline values: CDR1 SGDLS, CDR2 YYNGEE. The CDR3 runs 17 residues. Trimming removed 0 bases from V and 5 bases from J; junction bases left unmatched: 10. CDR3 sequence reads: CASSVGTGTGVGETQYF. DNA for the CDR3: TGTGCCAGCAGCGTAGGGACCGGGACAGGGGTTGGCGAGACCCAGTACTTC.

The chain has TRBV27 and TRBJ1-2; 7 bases agree with TRBD1. From germline, CDR1 is MNHEY and CDR2 SMNVEV (reference sequence). The CDR3 spans 13 residues. V shed 5 bases, J shed 8 bases, and the junction held 8 bases outside the gene matches. CDR3 bases: TGTGCCAGCAGTCTGACAGGGATGCGGGGCTACACCTTC. This sequence encodes CASSLTGMRGYTF.

The V call is TRBV5-1, the J call TRBJ2-2; D assignment may be TRBD1 or TRBD2 (5 bases each). The CDR3 covers 15 residues. Germline V lookup: CDR1 SGHRS, CDR2 YFSETQ. Trimming removed 4 bases at V and 6 bases at J, with 16 bases between. The CDR3: CASSRLGLASGELFF. CDR3 DNA sequence: TGCGCCAGCAGCCGGTTGGGGCTAGCATCCGGGGAGCTGTTTTTT.

The rearrangement uses TRBV7-3 and TRBJ2-1; D possibly corresponds to TRBD2 (6 bases). Germline values: CDR1 SGHTA, CDR2 FQGTGA. The ends were cut back, 5 bases at V and 4 bases at J, with 9 bases in the middle. CDR3 length equals 13 residues. The CDR3 loop reads CASSDGTYNEQFF. The CDR3 bases are TGTGCCAGCAGCGACGGGACTTACAATGAGCAGTTCTTC.

This clone has just one count. The chain joins TRBV9 to TRBJ1-1; D perhaps matches TRBD1 (6 bases). V gave up 2 bases and J gave up 2 bases, with 22 bases separating them. The CDR3 is 18 residues long. Germline CDR1 and CDR2: SGDLS and YYNGEE. CDR3 protein: CASSVLQPATGENTEAFF. In DNA form, the CDR3 reads TGTGCCAGCAGCGTTCTCCAACCGGCGACAGGAGAAAACACTGAAGCTTTCTTT.

CDR3 region: CAIKSSGAGTGELFF. As DNA, the CDR3 is TGTGCCATCAAGAGCTCAGGGGCCGGGACCGGGGAGCTGTTTTTT. The genes are TRBV10-3 and TRBJ2-2, with D perhaps TRBD1 (6 bases). Germline V gene lookup returns CDR1 ENHRY and CDR2 SYGVKD. V lost 7 bases, J lost 5 bases, and 17 bases lay in between. The CDR3 extends over 15 amino acids.

In regard to this clone: One end of the junction fails to match germline, which may point to a read error. This rearrangement joins TRBV7-7 to TRBJ2-4, with TRBD2 identical over 10 bases. Germline values: CDR1 SSHAT, CDR2 FNYEAQ (reference sequence). The CDR3 consists of 17 residues. The CDR3 DNA follows: TGTGCTAGCAGCTTAGTGTCTAGCGGGAGATGGGAAAACATTCAGTACTTC. It codes for CASSLVSSGRWENIQYF. Looking up the rest from reference TRBV7-7 and TRBJ2-4 gives the full variable domain: GAGVSQSPRYKVTKRGQDVTLRCDPISSHATLYWYQQALGQGPEFLTYFNYEAQPDKSGLPSDRFSAERPEGSISTLTIQRTEQRDSAMYRCASSLVSSGRWENIQYFGAGTRLSVL.

This clone was found once. The chain carries TRBV6-5 and TRBJ2-7; tentative D call: TRBD2 (6 bases). Trimming stripped 6 bases from V and 6 bases from J, with 18 bases between. The germline gives CDR1 MNHEY, CDR2 SVGAGI. The CDR3 has 14 amino acids. The chain's CDR3 is CASSRGLGIGEQYF. The CDR3 nucleotides are TGTGCCAGCAGCCGGGGACTGGGGATCGGCGAGCAGTACTTC.

The chain is built from TRBV7-2 and TRBJ2-5; TRBD2 aligns across 8 bases. V lost 3 bases to trimming and J lost 7 bases; unmatched junction nucleotides: 7. CDR1 and CDR2 (germline): SGHTA, FQGNSA. The CDR3 is made up of 14 amino acids. DNA for the CDR3: TGTGCCAGCAGCTTCGGCAGGGCGGGAGGGACCCAGTACTTC. Amino acids: CASSFGRAGGTQYF.

V usage is TRBV9 and J usage is TRBJ2-3; 10 bases agree with TRBD2. CDR1 and CDR2 from the germline V gene are SGDLS and YYNGEE. V was pared by 3 bases and J by 11 bases, with 12 bases of the junction left unmatched. The CDR3 consists of 15 residues. The CDR3 region has the DNA TGTGCCAGCAGCGCCGGACTAGCGGCACCCGGAGGGCAGTATTTT. This translates into CASSAGLAAPGGQYF. Full variable domain (rest looked up from reference TRBV9 and TRBJ2-3): DSGVTQTPKHLITATGQRVTLRCSPRSGDLSVYWYQQSLDQGLQFLIQYYNGEERAKGNILERFSAQQFPDLHSELNLSSLELGDSALYFCASSAGLAAPGGQYFGPGTRLTVL.

The chain uses TRBV10-2 and TRBJ1-5, with a possible D match to TRBD1 (5 bases). CDR3 length equals 14 residues. From germline, CDR1 is WSHSY and CDR2 SAAADI. Trimming left V 5 bases short and J 7 bases short, with 15 bases between. CDR3: CASSFGTSEQPQHF. The CDR3 DNA reads as TGCGCCAGCAGTTTCGGGACGTCTGAGCAGCCCCAGCATTTT.

CDR3 residues: CASSWQGGNSPLHF. The CDR3 region has the DNA TGTGCCAGCAGTTGGCAGGGCGGAAATTCACCCCTCCACTTT. V usage is TRBV28 and J usage is TRBJ1-6, with D perhaps TRBD1 (5 bases). Germline V gives CDR1 MDHEN, CDR2 SYDVKM. CDR3 length: 14 residues. V lost 4 bases, J lost 7 bases, and 11 bases lay in between.

This chain joins TRBV6-5 and TRBJ2-7, with D perhaps TRBD2 (6 bases). This CDR3 has 14 amino acids. Trimming pared 7 bases from V and 6 bases from J, leaving 19 bases between. In germline, CDR1 is MNHEY, CDR2 SVGAGI. The CDR3 region is CASTHRGRTLEQYF. CDR3 nucleotides: TGTGCCAGCACCCACCGGGGGAGAACCCTCGAGCAGTACTTC.

The genes are TRBV10-1 and TRBJ2-2; tentative D call: TRBD1 (6 bases). CDR1 and CDR2 (germline): WNHNN, SYGVQD (reference sequence). This CDR3 has 14 residues. V was cut by 4 bases and J by 5 bases, with 11 bases left in between. For the CDR3, the DNA is TGCGCCAGCAGTGGGACAGAGGGGACCGGGGAGCTGTTTTTT. It is translated as CASSGTEGTGELFF.

The J gene is TRBJ2-3, the V gene TRBV5-1, with a possible D match to TRBD2 (5 bases). Germline values: CDR1 SGHRS, CDR2 YFSETQ. V was pared by 1 base and J by 2 bases, with 17 bases between. The CDR3 extends over 17 amino acids. CDR3: CASSLRGSPGFTDTQYF. In DNA form, the CDR3 reads TGCGCCAGCAGCTTGAGAGGGAGTCCCGGCTTCACAGATACGCAGTATTTT.

The rearrangement uses TRBV9 and TRBJ2-7, with 9 bases that match TRBD2. V was clipped by 4 bases and J by 5 bases; unmatched bases: 7. Germline CDR1 reads SGDLS; CDR2 reads YYNGEE. There are 14 residues in the CDR3. CDR3 coding DNA: TGTGCCAGCAGCCCCCCGGGACTAGCCCACGAGCAGTACTTC. It yields the protein CASSPPGLAHEQYF.

With respect to this clone: Other nucleotide sequences from this sample produce the same CDR3. This rearrangement joins TRBV5-1 to TRBJ1-2; D gene ambiguous. This CDR3 region has 14 residues. Germline CDR1 reads SGHRS; CDR2 reads YFSETQ. The ends were cut back, 4 bases at V and 0 bases at J, with 10 bases in the middle. CDR3 region: CASSREGSNYGYTF. The CDR3 nucleotides read TGCGCCAGCAGCAGGGAGGGATCTAACTATGGCTACACCTTC.

V and J are TRBV29-1 and TRBJ2-1; TRBD2 matches 9 bases. The CDR3 is 16 amino acids. With V trimmed by 5 bases and J by 9 bases, 17 bases remained unmatched. Per the germline V gene, CDR1 is SQVTM and CDR2 is ANQGSEA. CDR3 sequence reads: CSVREGASSGEGEQFF. DNA for the CDR3: TGCAGCGTTAGAGAGGGGGCGTCTAGCGGGGAGGGTGAGCAGTTCTTC.

This chain uses TRBV28 with TRBJ2-5; no firm D call. Trimming removed 6 bases from V and 1 base from J, with 18 bases in between. The CDR3 runs 16 residues. Germline V gene lookup returns CDR1 MDHEN and CDR2 SYDVKM. This chain's CDR3 is CASSKSRVLRQETQYF. The CDR3 coding sequence is TGTGCCAGCAGCAAATCCCGGGTTCTGCGCCAAGAGACCCAGTACTTC.

This chain uses TRBV7-8 with TRBJ2-2; D remains ambiguous. The V gene lost 1 base and the J gene lost 0 bases, with 6 bases spanning the gap. The CDR3 runs to 15 residues. Germline lookup yields CDR1 SGHVS and CDR2 FQNEAQ. CDR3 bases: TGTGCCAGCAGCTTAGGAGGAGCGAACACCGGGGAGCTGTTTTTT. Translated: CASSLGGANTGELFF.

The V call is TRBV4-3, the J call TRBJ1-6; possibly TRBD1 for D (5 bases). V was clipped by 3 bases and J by 9 bases, with 21 bases between them. From germline, CDR1 is LGHNA and CDR2 YSLEER. The CDR3 is 17 residues long. The CDR3 nucleotides read TGCGCCAGCAGCCAGGGGTGGACGGGGCAGGTAGTTTCACCCCTCCACTTT. This translates into CASSQGWTGQVVSPLHF.

A few counts support this clone. The J gene is TRBJ2-5, the V gene TRBV10-3; either TRBD1 or TRBD2 may supply D (5 bases each). Germline assignment: CDR1 ENHRY and CDR2 SYGVKD. This CDR3 region has 14 residues. Trimming cost V 10 bases and J 4 bases, with 19 bases left between them. The CDR3 loop is CATNPRGLGETQYF. As DNA, the CDR3 is TGTGCCACCAACCCCCGGGGCCTGGGAGAGACCCAGTACTTC.

The genes are TRBV6-1 and TRBJ1-4, with D uncertain. The V and J ends lost 7 bases and 8 bases respectively, with 11 bases between them. Germline CDR1 reads MNHNS; CDR2 reads SASEGT. There are 12 residues in the CDR3. CDR3 nucleotides: TGTGCCAGCAATCTTATTGGGGAAAAACTGTTTTTT. Amino acid sequence: CASNLIGEKLFF.

This chain links TRBV4-1 with TRBJ2-5, with D maybe TRBD2 (6 bases). In germline, CDR1 is MGHRA, CDR2 YSYEKL. CDR3 length equals 14 residues. V was shortened by 2 bases and J by 5 bases, with 12 bases between the two germline ends. The CDR3 loop is CASSQIPGRETQYF. The CDR3 DNA follows: TGCGCCAGCAGCCAAATCCCGGGGAGGGAGACCCAGTACTTC.